Sequencing of this T cell receptor beta chain was carried out in a study of blood T cell repertoires in COVID-19. Germline V gene lookup returns CDR1 LNHNV and CDR2 YYDKDF (reference sequence). V gave up 0 bases and J gave up 5 bases, with 9 bases separating them. The CDR3 contains 14 residues. Generated by immunoSEQ multiplex PCR, the TCRdb table keeps only in-frame clones and is missing some. The profile shows approximately 200,000 clones, roughly four fifths of them singletons. V gene TRBV15 combines with J gene TRBJ2-3; D uncertain. Specimen: PBMCs or T cells enriched from blood (not recorded which). This receptor was identified in a man in his forties who had recovered from COVID-19. The CDR3 sequence: CATSRDLGGDTQYF. CDR3 bases: TGTGCCACCAGCAGAGATCTAGGCGGAGATACGCAGTATTTT. The full variable domain, completed using reference TRBV15 and TRBJ2-3, is DAMVIQNPRYQVTQFGKPVTLSCSQTLNHNVMYWYQQKSSQAPKLLFHYYDKDFNNEADTPDNFQSRRPNTSFCFLDIRSPGLGDTAMYLCATSRDLGGDTQYFGPGTRLTVL.